This TCR beta chain came from a study of blood T cell repertoires in COVID-19. Looking at the study overall: There were acute and convalescent COVID-19 samples, and they came from the United States, Italy and Spain. The analysed material was cDNA or gDNA that came from T cells, B-cell-depleted T cells, or PBMCs.

Original methodology: Amplification with reference gene primers provided the estimates of nucleated cell counts. Sequenced by immunoSEQ multiplex PCR; TCRdb stores in-frame clones only, minus some. V and J calls and clone size come straight from that table; D and trimming were deduced from the DNA. Seen here are 100,000 to 120,000 clones, 84% observed once, and the top ten hold roughly 8%. There are a few counts of this clone. Germline CDR1 reads MNHEY; CDR2 reads SVGAGI. The CDR3 is 15 residues long. V was cut by 5 bases and J by 0 bases, with 13 bases left in between. The sequenced sample consisted of peripheral blood. The source is a woman between 35 and 50 years old with acute or convalescent COVID-19. The genes are TRBV6-5 and TRBJ1-1; D call uncertain. CDR3 sequence: CASSPQGGVNTEAFF. DNA of the CDR3: TGTGCCAGCAGTCCCCAAGGTGGAGTGAACACTGAAGCTTTCTTT.